This paragraph reports one T cell receptor beta chain. With 8 bases clipped from V and 1 base from J, the junction kept 2 bases outside the gene matches. Germline CDR1 reads MDHEN; CDR2 reads SYDVKM. The CDR3 length is 13 residues. The primer mix had 60 Vbeta and 13 Jbeta primers. Profiled with immunoSEQ multiplex PCR; TCRdb holds only in-frame clones, not every one. The sample records tens of thousands of clones, 78% being singletons. The sample comes from a study of cytomegalovirus exposure and HLA in healthy donors. The TCR comes from a woman between 35 and 50 years old in good health and CMV-seropositive. The sample consisted of PBMCs. This chain uses TRBV28 with TRBJ2-3; TRBD2 agrees at 8 bases. The CDR3: CASDGGGTDTQYF. The CDR3 bases are TGTGCCAGCGACGGGGGGGGCACAGATACGCAGTATTTT.